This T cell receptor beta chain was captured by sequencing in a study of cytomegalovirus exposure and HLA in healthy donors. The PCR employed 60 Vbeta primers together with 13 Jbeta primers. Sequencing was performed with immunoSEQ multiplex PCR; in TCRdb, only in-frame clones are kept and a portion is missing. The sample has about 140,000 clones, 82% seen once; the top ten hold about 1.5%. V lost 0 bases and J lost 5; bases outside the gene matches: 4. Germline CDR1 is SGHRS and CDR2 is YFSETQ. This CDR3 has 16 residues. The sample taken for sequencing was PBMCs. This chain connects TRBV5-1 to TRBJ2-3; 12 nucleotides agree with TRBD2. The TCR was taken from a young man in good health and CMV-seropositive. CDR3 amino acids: CASSLGTSGVVDTQYF. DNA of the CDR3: TGCGCCAGCAGCTTGGGGACTAGCGGGGTGGTAGATACGCAGTATTTT. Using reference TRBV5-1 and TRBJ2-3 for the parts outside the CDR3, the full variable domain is KAGVTQTPRYLIKTRGQQVTLSCSPISGHRSVSWYQQTPGQGLQFLFEYFSETQRNKGNFPGRFSGRQFSNSRSEMNVSTLELGDSALYLCASSLGTSGVVDTQYFGPGTRLTVL.